This TCR beta chain was recorded in a study of patients and donors after allogeneic stem cell transplantation. TCRdb reprocessed the RT-PCR reads with MiXCR, giving one entry per CDR3 protein. This sample carries about a million distinct CDR3 sequences, over 15% of them seen once, and the ten largest clones take 6%. The germline gives CDR1 SGHTA, CDR2 FQGTGA. V shed 3 bases and J 0 bases; nucleotides not matched to a gene: 10. This CDR3 has 18 residues. The table lists this clonotype with a few counts. The sample was blood, either unsorted or a sorted T cell fraction (not recorded which). This clonotype was obtained from a human donor who was either an allogeneic HSCT recipient or a stem cell or donor lymphocyte infusion donor (not recorded which). It is not recorded whose cells these are; they may come from a transplant donor. The chain joins TRBV7-3 to TRBJ2-5; TRBD2 aligns across 10 bases. DNA of the CDR3: TGTGCCAGCAGCTTCCCAATTAGCGGGGGGCACGACCAAGAGACCCAGTACTTC. This gives the protein CASSFPISGGHDQETQYF.